These 30 T cell receptor beta chains came from one sample sequenced in a study of T-cell reconstitution after alpha-beta-depleted transplantation in children. A TCRbeta library incorporating unique molecular identifiers was prepared. TCRdb ran MiXCR on the PCR reads and lists one entry per CDR3 protein. Here the sample spans roughly 120,000 distinct CDR3 sequences, 23% being singletons. The source material was PBMCs, mostly from graft donor cells, sampled 180 days after TCRalphabeta/CD19-depleted stem cell transplant. These receptors originate from a male patient aged 2-9 years who had a stem cell transplant for chronic granulomatous disease, so the T cells may come from the graft donor.

Ten or more counts support this clonotype. This chain links TRBV20-1 with TRBJ2-2, with a weak D call TRBD2 (5 bases). The CDR3 is made up of 14 amino acids. Between the trimmed V and J ends, which lost 6 bases and 6 bases, there was a span of 17 bases. The germline CDR1 and CDR2 sequences are DFQATT and SNEGSKA (reference sequence). CDR3 DNA: TGCAGTGCCAGCCCCCGGCTAGCCTCCGGGGAGCTGTTTTTT. This gives the protein CSASPRLASGELFF.

This chain uses TRBV19 with TRBJ2-3; D may be TRBD2 (6 bases). The CDR3 contains 14 residues. CDR1 is LNHDA and CDR2 is SQIVND in the germline V gene (reference sequence). Trimming stripped 2 bases from V and 3 bases from J, with 9 bases between. CDR3 in DNA: TGTGCCAGTAGTATATCTAGCGCAACAGATACGCAGTATTTT. This gives the protein CASSISSATDTQYF.

This clonotype was observed a handful of times. CDR3: CASSLEHFGIEQFF. The CDR3 DNA reads as TGTGCCAGCAGTTTAGAGCACTTTGGTATTGAGCAGTTCTTC. The V call is TRBV12-3 or TRBV12-4, the J call TRBJ2-1; the D is unclear. The CDR3 sequence is 14 residues long. The germline V and J ends were trimmed by 1 base and 9 bases, with 13 bases remaining between them.

This clonotype was seen only a few times. This chain connects TRBV12-3 or TRBV12-4 to TRBJ2-5; 12 bases match TRBD2. This CDR3 spans 15 amino acids. V dropped 6 bases and J dropped 5; count of bases not matched to a gene: 7. This CDR3 reads CASRLTSGRWETQYF. CDR3 nucleotides: TGTGCCAGCAGGCTGACTAGCGGGAGATGGGAGACCCAGTACTTC.

The rearrangement uses TRBV18 and TRBJ2-7; D unresolved. The CDR3 contains 16 residues. V was cut by 4 bases and J by 0 bases, with 16 bases left in between. Per germline, CDR1 KGHSH and CDR2 LQKENI. The CDR3 spells CASSLRNVPSSYEQYF. The DNA for the CDR3 is TGTGCCAGCTCACTACGCAATGTTCCCAGCTCCTACGAGCAGTACTTC.

This clonotype came up a few times. The rearrangement uses TRBV7-6 and TRBJ2-1; D is possibly TRBD1 or TRBD2 (6 bases each). The CDR3 has 16 amino acids. Deletions cut 3 bases from V and 4 bases from J, with 16 bases between. CDR1 SGHVS and CDR2 FNYEAQ come from the germline V gene. Here the CDR3 reads CASSFLAGGLYNEQFF. The DNA for the CDR3 is TGTGCCAGCAGCTTTCTGGCCGGGGGCCTATACAATGAGCAGTTCTTC.

This clonotype has ten or more counts. The chain joins TRBV28 to TRBJ1-1; D unclear. Between the trimmed V and J ends, which lost 7 bases and 3 bases, there was a span of 12 bases. The CDR3 sequence is 13 residues long. Germline assignment: CDR1 MDHEN and CDR2 SYDVKM. CDR3 sequence reads: CASTIEVDTEAFF. The DNA for the CDR3 is TGTGCCAGCACCATCGAGGTTGACACTGAAGCTTTCTTT.

This clonotype was observed many times. This chain uses TRBV12-3 or TRBV12-4 with TRBJ2-2; no firm D call. Trimming took off 6 bases at V and 1 base at J, with 9 bases between the two ends. The CDR3 runs 14 residues. This CDR3 is CASSRHQNTGELFF. CDR3 bases: TGTGCCAGCAGCCGACACCAGAACACCGGGGAGCTGTTTTTT.

This clonotype showed up many times. The chain links TRBV4-1 to TRBJ2-7; tentative D call: TRBD1 (6 bases). V was shortened by 5 bases and J by 2 bases, with 13 bases between the two germline ends. The CDR3 runs to 14 residues. CDR1 is MGHRA and CDR2 is YSYEKL in the germline V gene. In nucleotides, the CDR3 is TGCGCCAGCAGCTCAAACAGGGCAACCTACGAGCAGTACTTC. This sequence encodes CASSSNRATYEQYF.

This chain's CDR3 is CASSLWDRRREQYF. CDR3 in DNA: TGTGCCAGCAGTTTGTGGGACAGGCGAAGGGAGCAGTACTTC. The chain recombines TRBV12-3 or TRBV12-4 with TRBJ2-7, with TRBD1 matching 8 bases. This CDR3 comprises 14 residues. J gave up 7 bases and V 3 bases, and 8 bases lay outside the gene matches.

This clonotype was seen ten or more times. In nucleotides, the CDR3 is TGTGCCAGCAGTCATAGCGGGGGGAATGGCAATGAGCAGTTCTTC. It encodes CASSHSGGNGNEQFF. V is TRBV12-3 or TRBV12-4 and J is TRBJ2-1; the match to TRBD2 covers 10 bases. The CDR3 length is 15 residues. The trim removed 5 bases at V and 6 bases at J, leaving 7 bases unmatched.

This clonotype was found a few times. The chain carries TRBV7-9 and TRBJ2-7; no clear D gene. Trimming took 1 base from V and 5 from J, leaving 15 bases between them. Germline CDR1 and CDR2: SEHNR and FQNEAQ (reference sequence). The CDR3 has 15 residues. The CDR3 nucleotides read TGTGCCAGCAGCTTAGGTTTCGACGCACCGGACGAGCAGTACTTC. This translates into CASSLGFDAPDEQYF. The entire variable domain, with the rest obtained from reference TRBV7-9 and TRBJ2-7, is as follows: DTGVSQNPRHKITKRGQNVTFRCDPISEHNRLYWYRQTLGQGPEFLTYFQNEAQLEKSRLLSDRFSAERPKGSFSTLEIQRTEQGDSAMYLCASSLGFDAPDEQYFGPGTRLTVT.

The chain combines TRBV7-6 with TRBJ2-2; D not resolved. In germline, CDR1 is SGHVS, CDR2 FNYEAQ. The CDR3 runs to 14 residues. Trimming took off 5 bases at V and 7 bases at J, with 14 bases between the two ends. The chain's CDR3 is CASSPLEGHGELFF. CDR3 in DNA: TGTGCCAGCAGCCCCCTGGAAGGTCACGGGGAGCTGTTTTTT. The full variable domain, with the rest looked up from reference TRBV7-6 and TRBJ2-2, is GAGVSQSPRYKVTKRGQDVALRCDPISGHVSLYWYRQALGQGPEFLTYFNYEAQQDKSGLPNDRFSAERPEGSISTLTIQRTEQRDSAMYRCASSPLEGHGELFFGEGSRLTVL.

A few counts support this clonotype. V and J are TRBV6-5 and TRBJ1-6; D remains unclear. From germline, CDR1 is MNHEY and CDR2 SVGAGI. V lost 2 bases to trimming and J lost 8 bases, with 10 bases between them. The CDR3 runs to 14 residues. The CDR3 DNA reads TGTGCCAGCAGTTACCAAGCAGGATATTCACCCCTCCACTTT. Translating it yields CASSYQAGYSPLHF.

This clonotype turned up a few times. The V and J genes are TRBV6-1 and TRBJ2-1, with D maybe TRBD2 (5 bases). CDR3 length: 13 amino acids. Per the germline V gene, CDR1 is MNHNS and CDR2 is SASEGT. V shed 8 bases and J shed 8 bases, with 16 bases lying between them. The DNA for the CDR3 is TGTGCCAGCTCACTACTTGGGCGGGATGAGCAGTTCTTC. Translation gives CASSLLGRDEQFF.

The genes are TRBV9 and TRBJ2-1; TRBD1 matches 7 bases. The CDR3 totals 13 residues. Germline values: CDR1 SGDLS, CDR2 YYNGEE. V dropped 4 bases and J dropped 6; count of bases not matched to a gene: 4. The CDR3: CASSSTGTNEQFF. The DNA for the CDR3 is TGTGCCAGCAGCTCGACAGGGACCAATGAGCAGTTCTTC. Supplemented by reference TRBV9 and TRBJ2-1, the full variable domain reads DSGVTQTPKHLITATGQRVTLRCSPRSGDLSVYWYQQSLDQGLQFLIQYYNGEERAKGNILERFSAQQFPDLHSELNLSSLELGDSALYFCASSSTGTNEQFFGPGTRLTVL.

This clonotype was found many times. The chain combines TRBV30 with TRBJ2-3; tentative D call: TRBD2 (5 bases). Trimming stripped 1 base from V and 9 bases from J, with 8 bases between. The CDR3 has 11 amino acids. Germline CDR1 GTSNPN, CDR2 SVGIG (reference sequence). The CDR3 loop reads CAWSGGLTQYF. The CDR3 nucleotides are TGTGCCTGGAGTGGAGGGCTCACGCAGTATTTT. Full variable domain (rest looked up from reference TRBV30 and TRBJ2-3): SQTIHQWPATLVQPVGSPLSLECTVEGTSNPNLYWYRQAAGRGLQLLFYSVGIGQISSEVPQNLSASRPQDRQFILSSKKLLLSDSGFYLCAWSGGLTQYFGPGTRLTVL.

This clonotype was found many times. The chain joins TRBV9 to TRBJ2-2; no firm D call. The V gene's germline CDR1 is SGDLS and CDR2 YYNGEE. V lost 6 bases, J lost 7 bases, and 4 bases lay in between. The CDR3 runs to 10 residues. CDR3 region: CASNGGELFF. The CDR3 DNA follows: TGTGCCAGCAACGGCGGGGAGCTGTTTTTT.

This clonotype was observed many times. The chain carries TRBV5-1 and TRBJ2-7; the match to TRBD2 covers 8 bases. Per the germline V gene, CDR1 is SGHRS and CDR2 is YFSETQ. CDR3 length: 14 residues. The V gene end was trimmed by 2 bases and the J gene end by 3 bases; junction bases not matched to a gene: 4. CDR3 nucleotides: TGCGCCAGCAGCTTAAGCGGGAGTAGCTACGAGCAGTACTTC. Its protein is CASSLSGSSYEQYF.

The chain combines TRBV12-3 or TRBV12-4 with TRBJ1-5; D is uncertain. This CDR3 has 15 residues. V lost 1 base, J lost 4 bases, and 11 bases lay in between. The CDR3 sequence is CASSLVPPGNQPQHF. DNA for the CDR3: TGTGCCAGCAGTTTAGTCCCACCGGGGAATCAGCCCCAGCATTTT.

This clonotype was seen only a few times. The gene calls are TRBV20-1 and TRBJ2-1; TRBD2 matches at 12 bases. The CDR3 loop spans 16 amino acids. V dropped 5 bases and J dropped 1; count of bases not matched to a gene: 6. In germline, CDR1 is DFQATT, CDR2 SNEGSKA (reference sequence). The CDR3 coding sequence is TGCAGTGCTCCTTCGACTAGCGGGAGATCCTACAATGAGCAGTTCTTC. It yields the protein CSAPSTSGRSYNEQFF.

This clonotype was counted between two and nine times. This chain links TRBV11-2 with TRBJ2-3, with 7 positions matching TRBD2. The germline V gene has CDR1 SGHAT and CDR2 FQNNGV. The CDR3 extends over 17 amino acids. V lost 2 bases and J lost 4; bases outside the gene matches: 12. Here the CDR3 reads CASSLSSGRGSSDTQYF. The DNA for the CDR3 is TGTGCCAGCAGCTTATCTAGCGGCCGGGGGAGCTCAGATACGCAGTATTTT.

The genes are TRBV5-1 and TRBJ2-3; TRBD2 matches at 7 bases. The CDR3 runs 16 residues. Germline lookup yields CDR1 SGHRS and CDR2 YFSETQ. V was pared by 4 bases and J by 0 bases, with 8 bases of the junction left unmatched. CDR3 DNA sequence: TGCGCCAGCAGCATCTCAGCGGGGACTAGCACAGATACGCAGTATTTT. Translation: CASSISAGTSTDTQYF.

This clonotype appeared a few times. The V call is TRBV29-1, the J call TRBJ2-3; TRBD1 might be the D (5 bases). V dropped 4 bases and J dropped 0 bases, with 11 bases sitting between them. This CDR3 is built from 14 residues. Germline-derived CDR1 and CDR2 are SQVTM and ANQGSEA. This CDR3 reads CSVVGATSTDTQYF. In DNA form, the CDR3 reads TGCAGCGTTGTAGGGGCAACTAGCACAGATACGCAGTATTTT.

This clonotype was picked up a small number of times. The rearrangement uses TRBV12-3 or TRBV12-4 and TRBJ2-7; 8 bases line up with TRBD1. The CDR3 extends over 16 amino acids. V shed 3 bases, J shed 2 bases, and the junction held 9 bases outside the gene matches. The CDR3 spells CASSLFWAGGPYEQYF. The DNA for the CDR3 is TGTGCCAGCAGTTTGTTCTGGGCAGGGGGCCCCTACGAGCAGTACTTC.

This clonotype was counted at least ten times. The chain carries TRBV12-3 or TRBV12-4 and TRBJ1-1, with a tentative D call TRBD1 (5 bases). The length of the CDR3 is 15 residues. V lost 2 bases to trimming and J lost 3 bases, with 13 bases between them. The CDR3 is CASSLTGGGYTEAFF. The DNA of the CDR3 is TGTGCCAGCAGTTTAACGGGGGGAGGGTACACTGAAGCTTTCTTT.

This chain links TRBV29-1 with TRBJ2-7, with 8 nucleotides matching TRBD2. Germline V gene lookup returns CDR1 SQVTM and CDR2 ANQGSEA. The CDR3 sequence is 13 residues long. The junction had 5 bases not matched to a gene; V was cut back by 5 bases and J by 2 bases. CDR3 sequence (DNA): TGCAGCGTTAGAGTAGCGGGGCCCTACGAGCAGTACTTC. Its protein is CSVRVAGPYEQYF.

The CDR3 DNA is TGCGCCAGCAGCTTGGCCGATAGCGTCCTCACAGATACGCAGTATTTT. Encoded protein: CASSLADSVLTDTQYF. The chain has TRBV5-1 and TRBJ2-3; tentatively, D is TRBD2 (5 bases). V was shortened by 0 bases and J by 2 bases, with 13 bases between the two germline ends. Germline CDR1 SGHRS, CDR2 YFSETQ. This CDR3 comprises 16 residues.

This clonotype was recorded a few times. This sequence joins TRBV29-1 and TRBJ2-5; TRBD2 might be the D (6 bases). Germline V lookup: CDR1 SQVTM, CDR2 ANQGSEA. Trimming took 6 bases from V and 1 from J, leaving 12 bases between them. CDR3 length: 13 amino acids. As DNA, the CDR3 is TGCAGCGTCCGGGGGAGGCTCCAAGAGACCCAGTACTTC. Its protein product is CSVRGRLQETQYF.

This clonotype has ten or more counts. This chain joins TRBV25-1 and TRBJ2-5; D assignment may be TRBD1 or TRBD2 (5 bases each). The germline V gene encodes CDR1 MGHDK and CDR2 SYGVNS. The V end was cut by 5 bases, the J end by 2 bases, with 12 bases between. CDR3 length: 14 amino acids. The CDR3 DNA sequence: TGTGCCAGCAGTCCCTGGGGGAGTCAAGAGACCCAGTACTTC. Translating it yields CASSPWGSQETQYF.